Shown below are 17 T cell receptor beta chains from a single sample sequenced in a study of vaccination and CD4 T cells after COVID-19. Which antigens these TCRs recognize remains unknown. The treatment here: approximately nine-day PBMC culture with coronavirus spike peptide pools or control peptides (ViraFEST assay). CD4+ T cells that had been cultured provided DNA sequenced with the Oncomine TCR Beta short-read assay. MiXCR, run by TCRdb on the PCR reads, gives a single entry per CDR3 protein. Of under 20,000 distinct CDR3 sequences listed, about four fifths are singletons. Here the sequenced sample was CD4+ T cells from blood, cultured in vitro, taken after SARS-CoV-2 vaccination. The receptors here all came from a human donor who received a COVID-19 vaccine.

V usage is TRBV27 and J usage is TRBJ1-2; no reliable D call. Trimming took off 8 bases at V and 4 bases at J, with 17 bases between the two ends. In germline, CDR1 is MNHEY, CDR2 SMNVEV (reference sequence). The CDR3 totals 14 residues. CDR3 sequence: CASGTLGYTYGYTF. CDR3 bases: TGTGCCAGCGGAACCTTAGGGTACACCTATGGCTACACCTTC.

The chain is built from TRBV5-4 and TRBJ1-3; D is perhaps TRBD1 (5 bases). Trimming took off 0 bases at V and 8 bases at J, with 12 bases between the two ends. Germline V gene sequence: CDR1 SGHNT, CDR2 YYREEE (reference sequence). This CDR3 is built from 14 residues. CDR3 residues: CASSLAGLRDTIYF. As DNA, the CDR3 is TGTGCCAGCAGCTTGGCGGGGCTCAGGGACACCATATATTTT.

The chain links TRBV20-1 to TRBJ2-5, with D possibly being TRBD2 (7 bases). CDR3 length equals 16 residues. Germline V CDR1 and CDR2: DFQATT, SNEGSKA (reference sequence). Trimming removed 1 base from V and 4 bases from J, with 19 bases in between. CDR3 residues: CSARGNGGGAAETQYF. The DNA of the CDR3 is TGCAGTGCTAGAGGGAATGGGGGGGGGGCCGCAGAGACCCAGTACTTC.

The gene calls are TRBV6-1 and TRBJ2-5; 7 nucleotides align to TRBD2. The germline V gene has CDR1 MNHNS and CDR2 SASEGT. CDR3 size: 14 residues. The J segment lost 4 bases and the V segment lost 0 bases, leaving 2 bases of the junction unmatched. CDR3 in DNA: TGTGCCAGCAGTGAAGCAGGGGAGGGAGAGACCCAGTACTTC. As protein: CASSEAGEGETQYF.

The chain couples TRBV27 to TRBJ2-3; 10 bases line up with TRBD1. Trimming at V came to 4 bases and at J to 3 bases, leaving 7 bases not matched to a gene. Germline V gene lookup returns CDR1 MNHEY and CDR2 SMNVEV (reference sequence). This CDR3 has 16 residues. CDR3 residues: CASSWGRQGATDTQYF. CDR3 in DNA: TGTGCCAGCAGTTGGGGGAGACAGGGGGCAACAGATACGCAGTATTTT.

The chain has TRBV30 and TRBJ1-2, with D possibly matching TRBD1 (6 bases). The V and J ends lost 4 bases and 4 bases respectively, with 10 bases between them. CDR1 and CDR2 from the germline V gene are GTSNPN and SVGIG (reference sequence). This CDR3 comprises 12 residues. The CDR3 coding sequence is TGTGCCTGGATGACAGGATCCTATGGCTACACCTTC. Translation gives CAWMTGSYGYTF.

The V gene is TRBV20-1, the J gene TRBJ1-2; weak D call: TRBD1 (6 bases). The germline V and J ends were trimmed by 6 bases and 9 bases, with 17 bases remaining between them. This CDR3 is built from 12 residues. Germline CDR1 DFQATT, CDR2 SNEGSKA (reference sequence). The CDR3 reads CSARDTDYRYTF. Written as DNA, the CDR3 is TGCAGTGCAAGGGACACCGACTACCGCTACACCTTC.

This clonotype was seen only once. Its ends do not fully match the called genes, so a read error is possible. V usage is TRBV10-3 and J usage is TRBJ1-6; the match to TRBD1 covers 9 bases. This CDR3 is built from 16 residues. Germline V gene lookup returns CDR1 ENHRY and CDR2 SYGVKD. The CDR3 region is CASSYSIGTGNSPLHF. Here the CDR3 DNA reads TGTGCCAGCAGTTACTCGATCGGGACAGGGAATTCACCCCTCCACTTT.

The chain recombines TRBV6-4 with TRBJ2-2; D might be TRBD1 (6 bases). Per the germline V gene, CDR1 is MRHNA and CDR2 is SNTAGT. Trimming cost V 4 bases and J 3 bases, with 9 bases left between them. The CDR3 totals 14 residues. The CDR3 is CASSVGAHTGELFF. The CDR3 nucleotides are TGTGCCAGCAGTGTGGGGGCGCACACCGGGGAGCTGTTTTTT.

This sequence joins TRBV2 and TRBJ1-2; D remains ambiguous. Trimming shortened V by 5 bases and J by 13 bases, and 17 bases separated the two germline ends. The CDR3 spans 12 residues. The germline V gene has CDR1 SNHLY and CDR2 FYNNEI. Here the CDR3 DNA reads TGTGCCAGCAGTCTGGACCGTTCTGGACCCACCTTC. Encoded protein: CASSLDRSGPTF.

V and J are TRBV5-4 and TRBJ1-2, with 7 bases identical to TRBD1. V lost 0 bases and J lost 8; bases outside the gene matches: 4. Germline values: CDR1 SGHNT, CDR2 YYREEE (reference sequence). The CDR3 spans 13 residues. CDR3 coding DNA: TGTGCCAGCAGCTTGGAGACAGGGTACGGCTACACCTTC. It yields the protein CASSLETGYGYTF. The entire variable domain, with the rest obtained from reference TRBV5-4 and TRBJ1-2, is as follows: ETGVTQSPTHLIKTRGQQVTLRCSSQSGHNTVSWYQQALGQGPQFIFQYYREEENGRGNFPPRFSGLQFPNYSSELNVNALELDDSALYLCASSLETGYGYTFGSGTRLTVV.

This chain connects TRBV12-3 or TRBV12-4 to TRBJ2-1; 7 bases fit TRBD1. This CDR3 has 15 amino acids. The ends lost 6 bases at V and 9 bases at J; junction bases unmatched: 14. The CDR3 here is CASRLQTGNLREQFF. The CDR3 nucleotides read TGTGCCAGCAGGTTACAGACAGGGAACCTTCGTGAGCAGTTCTTC.

CDR3 region: CASSIEGGKSANYGYTF. The CDR3 DNA reads as TGTGCCAGTAGTATCGAGGGAGGGAAGTCAGCTAACTATGGCTACACCTTC. The J gene is TRBJ1-2, the V gene TRBV19; the D is unclear. V was trimmed by 3 bases and J by 0 bases, leaving 17 bases between them. The CDR3 is 17 residues long. CDR1 LNHDA and CDR2 SQIVND come from the germline V gene (reference sequence).

The chain uses TRBV10-3 and TRBJ1-5; D is unresolved. Germline CDR1 and CDR2: ENHRY and SYGVKD. The CDR3 loop spans 13 amino acids. V shed 2 bases and J shed 4 bases, with 6 bases lying between them. The CDR3 loop is CAISEVTNQPQHF. In DNA, the CDR3 is TGTGCCATCAGTGAGGTGACAAATCAGCCCCAGCATTTT.

This chain uses TRBV29-1 with TRBJ2-1; D gene uncertain. V was trimmed by 6 bases and J by 7 bases, leaving 13 bases between them. Germline V gives CDR1 SQVTM, CDR2 ANQGSEA. The CDR3 totals 12 residues. The CDR3 sequence: CSVGTGRNEQFF. CDR3 nucleotides: TGCAGCGTCGGAACGGGCCGGAATGAGCAGTTCTTC.

The chain couples TRBV24-1 to TRBJ1-5, with D perhaps matching TRBD1 (6 bases). This CDR3 comprises 18 residues. Trimming pared 0 bases from V and 0 bases from J, leaving 14 bases between. Germline V CDR1 and CDR2: KGHDR, SFDVKD. The CDR3: CATSDLEEQGYSNQPQHF. CDR3 in DNA: TGTGCCACCAGTGATTTGGAGGAACAGGGTTATAGCAATCAGCCCCAGCATTTT.

The V gene is TRBV5-1, the J gene TRBJ1-2; 8 bases map to TRBD1. The J segment lost 6 bases and the V segment lost 4 bases, leaving 14 bases of the junction unmatched. CDR3 size: 16 residues. Germline assignment: CDR1 SGHRS and CDR2 YFSETQ. The CDR3 DNA sequence: TGCGCCAGCAGCATTCAGGCAGGGGGCCAAGAAAATGGCTACACCTTC. It yields the protein CASSIQAGGQENGYTF. Supplemented by reference TRBV5-1 and TRBJ1-2, the full variable domain reads KAGVTQTPRYLIKTRGQQVTLSCSPISGHRSVSWYQQTPGQGLQFLFEYFSETQRNKGNFPGRFSGRQFSNSRSEMNVSTLELGDSALYLCASSIQAGGQENGYTFGSGTRLTVV.